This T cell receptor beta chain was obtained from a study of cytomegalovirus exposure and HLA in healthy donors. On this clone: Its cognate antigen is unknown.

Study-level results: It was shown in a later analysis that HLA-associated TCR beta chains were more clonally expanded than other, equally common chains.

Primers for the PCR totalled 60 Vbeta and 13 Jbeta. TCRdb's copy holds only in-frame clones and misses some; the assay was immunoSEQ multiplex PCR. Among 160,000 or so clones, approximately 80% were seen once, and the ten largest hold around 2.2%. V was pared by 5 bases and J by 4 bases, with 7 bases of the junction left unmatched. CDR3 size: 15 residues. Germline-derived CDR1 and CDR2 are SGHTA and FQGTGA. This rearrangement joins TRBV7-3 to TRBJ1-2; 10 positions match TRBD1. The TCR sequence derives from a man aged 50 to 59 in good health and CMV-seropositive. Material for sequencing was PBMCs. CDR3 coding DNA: TGTGCCAGCAGCCCCGGACAGGGGGGGGCCTATGGCTACACCTTC. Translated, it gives CASSPGQGGAYGYTF.